One sample yielded the 2 T cell receptor beta chains listed below, sequenced in a study of technical replicates of blood from a handful of donors. Using immunoSEQ multiplex PCR, the repertoire was profiled, and TCRdb retains in-frame clones only, with some absent. The sample carries some 85,000 clones, around 94% recorded once. The specimen was T cells isolated from PBMCs. The source is a human donor in good health.

This chain links TRBV28 with TRBJ2-7; D possibly corresponds to TRBD1 (6 bases). The ends were cut back, 5 bases at V and 5 bases at J, with 10 bases in the middle. CDR1 is MDHEN, CDR2 SYDVKM, per germline. The CDR3 is 12 residues long. The DNA for the CDR3 is TGTGCCAGCAGTACAGGGCGCAACGAGCAGTACTTC. Translation gives CASSTGRNEQYF.

The rearrangement uses TRBV27 and TRBJ2-3, with TRBD1 identical over 8 bases. The CDR3 runs 14 residues. CDR1 and CDR2 (germline): MNHEY, SMNVEV (reference sequence). V lost 3 bases and J lost 5; bases outside the gene matches: 4. In nucleotides, the CDR3 is TGTGCCAGCAGTTTCCCCGACAGGGGAGATACGCAGTATTTT. This sequence encodes CASSFPDRGDTQYF.